The 21 T cell receptor beta chains reported below all come from one sample, sequenced in a study of cytomegalovirus exposure and HLA in healthy donors. PCR employed 60 Vbeta and 13 Jbeta primers. Profiling relied on immunoSEQ multiplex PCR, and the TCRdb table lists in-frame clones only, not all of them. The sample lists 150,000 to 200,000 clones, around nine tenths occurring once. The material sequenced was PBMCs. These receptors all come from a woman in her late teens or twenties in good health and CMV-seronegative.

The V gene is TRBV5-4, the J gene TRBJ2-5; weak D call: TRBD1 (5 bases). This CDR3 is built from 13 residues. From germline, CDR1 is SGHNT and CDR2 YYREEE (reference sequence). V lost 7 bases, J lost 1 base, and 11 bases lay in between. The CDR3 protein is CASGTGIQETQYF. The CDR3 DNA reads TGTGCCAGCGGCACAGGTATCCAAGAGACCCAGTACTTC.

This rearrangement joins TRBV2 to TRBJ1-6, with 9 bases identical to TRBD1. V trimming: 5 bases; J trimming: 5 bases; junction bases outside the gene matches: 4. Germline lookup yields CDR1 SNHLY and CDR2 FYNNEI. This CDR3 has 15 amino acids. CDR3 sequence reads: CASSLQGADNSPLHF. Here the CDR3 DNA reads TGTGCCAGCAGTTTACAGGGGGCCGATAATTCACCCCTCCACTTT. Filled out from reference TRBV2 and TRBJ1-6, the complete variable domain reads EPEVTQTPSHQVTQMGQEVILRCVPISNHLYFYWYRQILGQKVEFLVSFYNNEISEKSEIFDDQFSVERPDGSNFTLKIRSTKLEDSAMYFCASSLQGADNSPLHFGNGTRLTVT.

The chain is built from TRBV6-1 and TRBJ2-7; 8 bases agree with TRBD1. The CDR3 spans 13 residues. The germline V gene encodes CDR1 MNHNS and CDR2 SASEGT. The junction had 12 bases not matched to a gene; V was cut back by 6 bases and J by 11 bases. This chain's CDR3 is CASSLLDRAFKYF. In DNA, the CDR3 is TGTGCCAGCAGCCTCCTGGACAGGGCTTTTAAGTACTTC.

This chain's CDR3 is CATSRVRSSGGRYNEQFF. CDR3 in DNA: TGTGCCACCAGCAGAGTTCGGAGTAGCGGGGGGAGATACAATGAGCAGTTCTTC. The chain is built from TRBV15 and TRBJ2-1; 10 bases fit TRBD2. Trimming at V came to 1 base and at J to 4 bases, leaving 10 bases not matched to a gene. CDR1 LNHNV and CDR2 YYDKDF come from the germline V gene (reference sequence). The CDR3 runs to 18 residues.

The count of this clone is one. The chain links TRBV7-2 to TRBJ2-3; 10 nucleotides agree with TRBD2. The V gene's germline CDR1 is SGHTA and CDR2 FQGNSA. The CDR3 loop spans 15 amino acids. Trimming cost V 3 bases and J 8 bases; bases outside gene matches: 8. Here the CDR3 DNA reads TGTGCCAGCAGCTTTAGCGGGGGGAACTCGGCTACGCAGTATTTT. This codes for CASSFSGGNSATQYF.

The chain has TRBV7-2 and TRBJ1-2; D gene ambiguous. The CDR3 totals 12 residues. The V gene's germline CDR1 is SGHTA and CDR2 FQGNSA. V was trimmed by 3 bases and J by 4 bases, leaving 6 bases between them. The CDR3 coding sequence is TGTGCCAGCAGCTTCGAGCGCTATGGCTACACCTTC. Protein product: CASSFERYGYTF.

The V and J genes are TRBV30 and TRBJ1-2; possible D gene TRBD1, 5 bases. Between the trimmed V and J ends, which lost 8 bases and 8 bases, there was a span of 15 bases. Germline CDR1 GTSNPN, CDR2 SVGIG (reference sequence). This CDR3 has 11 amino acids. The CDR3 DNA follows: TGTGCCGAGGAAGGGGTGGGCGGCTACACCTTC. Translated: CAEEGVGGYTF. Full variable domain (missing parts from reference TRBV30 and TRBJ1-2): SQTIHQWPATLVQPVGSPLSLECTVEGTSNPNLYWYRQAAGRGLQLLFYSVGIGQISSEVPQNLSASRPQDRQFILSSKKLLLSDSGFYLCAEEGVGGYTFGSGTRLTVV.

The chain has TRBV4-1 and TRBJ2-7; D is unclear. Germline loops: CDR1 MGHRA, CDR2 YSYEKL. V lost 1 base to trimming and J lost 1 base, with 14 bases between them. The CDR3 is 16 amino acids. CDR3: CASSQVRSLVSYEQYF. The CDR3 region has the DNA TGCGCCAGCAGCCAAGTGAGGTCGCTGGTGTCCTACGAGCAGTACTTC.

V gene TRBV4-2 combines with J gene TRBJ2-2; maybe TRBD2 (6 bases). The CDR3 has 17 residues. V was clipped by 0 bases and J by 2 bases, with 13 bases between them. Germline V gene lookup returns CDR1 LGHNA and CDR2 YNFKEQ. CDR3 in DNA: TGTGCCAGCAGCCAAGATCCGGGGGACTCAAACACCGGGGAGCTGTTTTTT. Protein product: CASSQDPGDSNTGELFF.

This rearrangement joins TRBV7-9 to TRBJ2-7, with a tentative D call TRBD1 (6 bases). V was pared by 5 bases and J by 0 bases, with 14 bases between. Germline CDR1 is SEHNR and CDR2 is FQNEAQ (reference sequence). This CDR3 has 15 residues. The DNA for the CDR3 is TGTGCCAGCAGCCCCCCGACAGGAAGCTCCTACGAGCAGTACTTC. It is translated as CASSPPTGSSYEQYF.

The CDR3 coding sequence is TGTGCCAGCAGGAGGACAGGGGGTCAGGAGCAGTACTTC. As protein: CASRRTGGQEQYF. V is TRBV6-5 and J is TRBJ2-7; 10 bases line up with TRBD1. There are 13 residues in the CDR3. Trimming cost V 6 bases and J 7 bases; bases outside gene matches: 6. Per germline, CDR1 MNHEY and CDR2 SVGAGI.

This chain joins TRBV11-2 and TRBJ2-1; the D is unclear. Germline V gene lookup returns CDR1 SGHAT and CDR2 FQNNGV. V was trimmed by 1 base and J by 8 bases, leaving 12 bases between them. The CDR3 covers 14 residues. Written as DNA, the CDR3 is TGTGCCAGCAGCTTAGGAGAGTTTATAGATGAGCAGTTCTTC. It specifies CASSLGEFIDEQFF.

As to this clone: The germline gene is not matched at one end of the junction; a read error may be the cause. The rearrangement joins TRBV7-9 to TRBJ2-3; the match to TRBD2 covers 11 bases. CDR3 size: 16 residues. Germline V gene lookup returns CDR1 SEHNR and CDR2 FQNEAQ (reference sequence). CDR3 nucleotides: TGTTCCAGCAGCAAGGTAGCGGGAGGGCCCACAGATACGCAGTATTTT. This encodes CSSSKVAGGPTDTQYF.

The chain links TRBV27 to TRBJ2-7, with 14 nucleotides matching TRBD2. V lost 5 bases and J lost 6; bases outside the gene matches: 21. Looked up from germline, CDR1 is MNHEY and CDR2 is SMNVEV (reference sequence). The CDR3 sequence is 20 residues long. CDR3 region: CASSASIIVPGTSGSSEQYF. The CDR3 DNA follows: TGTGCCAGCAGTGCCTCAATTATCGTCCCTGGGACTAGCGGGAGTAGCGAGCAGTACTTC.

V gene TRBV9 combines with J gene TRBJ2-3; D is possibly TRBD1 (5 bases). Trimming removed 7 bases from V and 4 bases from J, with 19 bases in between. The CDR3 covers 15 residues. Germline lookup yields CDR1 SGDLS and CDR2 YYNGEE. CDR3 sequence: CASPLPAGQADTQYF. CDR3 in DNA: TGTGCCAGCCCCTTGCCTGCAGGGCAGGCAGATACGCAGTATTTT.

This rearrangement joins TRBV7-2 to TRBJ1-1; D remains ambiguous. Between the trimmed V and J ends, which lost 2 bases and 7 bases, there was a span of 11 bases. The CDR3 loop spans 13 amino acids. From germline, CDR1 is SGHTA and CDR2 FQGNSA. In DNA, the CDR3 is TGTGCCAGCAGCTTACATAGACAAGATGAAGCTTTCTTT. It codes for CASSLHRQDEAFF.

The J gene is TRBJ2-5, the V gene TRBV7-9, with a weak D call TRBD2 (7 bases). The CDR3 sequence is 12 residues long. The ends were cut back, 8 bases at V and 5 bases at J, with 12 bases in the middle. Germline V gene data show CDR1 as SEHNR and CDR2 as FQNEAQ (reference sequence). The CDR3 DNA reads as TGTGCCAGCGGGGGGGCCTGGGAGACCCAGTACTTC. This codes for CASGGAWETQYF.

This chain links TRBV29-1 with TRBJ2-7, with D unclear. The V end lost 5 bases, the J end lost 4 bases, and 9 bases lay between the germline ends. This CDR3 is 11 amino acids long. From germline, CDR1 is SQVTM and CDR2 ANQGSEA. The CDR3 region has the DNA TGCAGCGTTCAGCGCGGTTACGAGCAGTACTTC. This translates into CSVQRGYEQYF.

This clone was recorded once. The rearrangement joins TRBV28 to TRBJ1-6; TRBD1 might be the D (5 bases). The CDR3 loop spans 17 amino acids. CDR1 is MDHEN and CDR2 is SYDVKM in the germline V gene. V was cut by 6 bases and J by 0 bases, with 15 bases left in between. The CDR3 DNA follows: TGTGCCAGCAGCCCCAGGGTAGTTAGCTCCTATAATTCACCCCTCCACTTT. This gives the protein CASSPRVVSSYNSPLHF.

CDR3 sequence reads: CASSLLLAEGDTDTQYF. The CDR3, as DNA: TGTGCCAGCAGTTTATTACTAGCGGAGGGTGACACAGATACGCAGTATTTT. V usage is TRBV28 and J usage is TRBJ2-3; TRBD2 matches 8 bases. The V gene's germline CDR1 is MDHEN and CDR2 SYDVKM. CDR3 length: 17 amino acids. After removal of 1 base from V and 2 bases from J, the junction contained 8 bases not matched to a gene.

This chain links TRBV4-1 with TRBJ1-1; TRBD1 matches at 9 bases. Germline V lookup: CDR1 MGHRA, CDR2 YSYEKL. V trimming: 4 bases; J trimming: 6 bases; junction bases outside the gene matches: 6. This CDR3 spans 14 amino acids. Here the CDR3 DNA reads TGCGCCAGCAGCCCGGGGACAGGGTTCCCTGAAGCTTTCTTT. This translates into CASSPGTGFPEAFF.